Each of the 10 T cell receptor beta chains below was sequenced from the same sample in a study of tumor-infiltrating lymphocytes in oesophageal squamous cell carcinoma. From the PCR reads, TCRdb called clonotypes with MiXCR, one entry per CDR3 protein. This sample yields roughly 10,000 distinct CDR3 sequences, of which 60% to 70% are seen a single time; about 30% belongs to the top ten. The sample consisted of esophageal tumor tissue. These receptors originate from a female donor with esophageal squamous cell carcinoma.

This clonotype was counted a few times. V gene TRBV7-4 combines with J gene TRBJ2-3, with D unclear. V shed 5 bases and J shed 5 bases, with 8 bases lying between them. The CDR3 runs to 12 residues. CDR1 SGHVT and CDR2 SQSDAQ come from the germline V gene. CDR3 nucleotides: TGTGCCAGCAGCCTACTCCGAGATACGCAGTATTTT. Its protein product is CASSLLRDTQYF.

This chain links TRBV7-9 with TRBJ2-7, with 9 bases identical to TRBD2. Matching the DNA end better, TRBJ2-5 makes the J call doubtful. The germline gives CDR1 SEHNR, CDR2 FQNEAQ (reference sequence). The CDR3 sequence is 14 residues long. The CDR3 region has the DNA TGTGCCAGCAGCTTAGCGCGGGGGGGAGAGACCCAGTACTTC. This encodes CASSLARGGETQYF.

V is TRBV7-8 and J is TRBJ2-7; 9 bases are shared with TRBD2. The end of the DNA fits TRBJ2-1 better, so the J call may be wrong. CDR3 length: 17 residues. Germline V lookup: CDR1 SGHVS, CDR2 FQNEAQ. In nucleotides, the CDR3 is TGTGCCAGCAGCCCCCTGCTCCTAGCGGGGTTCTACAATGAGCAGTTCTTC. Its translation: CASSPLLLAGFYNEQFF.

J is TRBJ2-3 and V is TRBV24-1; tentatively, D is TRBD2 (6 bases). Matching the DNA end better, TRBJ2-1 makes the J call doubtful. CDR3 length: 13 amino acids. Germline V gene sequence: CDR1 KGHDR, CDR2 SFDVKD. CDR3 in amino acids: CATDGGIYNEQFF. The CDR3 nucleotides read TGTGCCACCGACGGGGGAATTTACAATGAGCAGTTCTTC.

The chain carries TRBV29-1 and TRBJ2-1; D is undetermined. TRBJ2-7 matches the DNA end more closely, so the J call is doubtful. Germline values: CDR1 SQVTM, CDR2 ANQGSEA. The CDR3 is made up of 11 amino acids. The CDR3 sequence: CSVPTYNEQYF. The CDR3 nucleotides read TGCAGCGTTCCCACCTACAATGAGCAGTACTTC.

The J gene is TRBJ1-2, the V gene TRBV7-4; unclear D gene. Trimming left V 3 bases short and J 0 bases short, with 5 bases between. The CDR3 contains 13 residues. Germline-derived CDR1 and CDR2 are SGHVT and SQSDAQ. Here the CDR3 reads CASSLDANYGYTF. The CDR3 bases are TGTGCCAGCAGCTTGGACGCTAACTATGGCTACACCTTC.

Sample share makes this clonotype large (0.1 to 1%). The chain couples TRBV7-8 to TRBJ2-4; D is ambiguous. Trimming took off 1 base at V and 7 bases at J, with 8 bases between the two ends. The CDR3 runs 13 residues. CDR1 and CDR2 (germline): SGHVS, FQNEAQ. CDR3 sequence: CASSLGTRNIQYF. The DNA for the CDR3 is TGTGCCAGCAGCTTAGGAACGAGGAACATTCAGTACTTC.

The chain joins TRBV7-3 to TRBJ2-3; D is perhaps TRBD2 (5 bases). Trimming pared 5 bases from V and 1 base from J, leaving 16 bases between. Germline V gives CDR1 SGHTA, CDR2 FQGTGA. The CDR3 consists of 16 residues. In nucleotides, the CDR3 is TGTGCCAGCAGCCCAGGACTGTCAGGTGGCACAGATACGCAGTATTTT. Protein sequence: CASSPGLSGGTDTQYF. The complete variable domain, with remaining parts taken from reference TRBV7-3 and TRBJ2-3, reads GAGVSQTPSNKVTEKGKYVELRCDPISGHTALYWYRQSLGQGPEFLIYFQGTGAADDSGLPNDRFFAVRPEGSVSTLKIQRTERGDSAVYLCASSPGLSGGTDTQYFGPGTRLTVL.

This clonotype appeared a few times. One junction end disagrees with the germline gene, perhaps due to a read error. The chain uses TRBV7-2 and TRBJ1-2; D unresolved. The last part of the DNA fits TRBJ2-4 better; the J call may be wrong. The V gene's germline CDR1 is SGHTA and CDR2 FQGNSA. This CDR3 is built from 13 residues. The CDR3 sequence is CASSLSFLNIQYF. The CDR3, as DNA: TGTGCTAGCAGCTTATCCTTTTTAAACATTCAGTACTTC.

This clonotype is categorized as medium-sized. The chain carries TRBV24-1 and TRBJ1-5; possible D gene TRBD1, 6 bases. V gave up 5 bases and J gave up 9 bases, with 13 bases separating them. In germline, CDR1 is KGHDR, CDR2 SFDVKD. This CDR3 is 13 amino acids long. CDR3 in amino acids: CATSGKLQGPQHF. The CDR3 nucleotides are TGTGCCACCAGTGGGAAACTACAGGGGCCCCAGCATTTT.